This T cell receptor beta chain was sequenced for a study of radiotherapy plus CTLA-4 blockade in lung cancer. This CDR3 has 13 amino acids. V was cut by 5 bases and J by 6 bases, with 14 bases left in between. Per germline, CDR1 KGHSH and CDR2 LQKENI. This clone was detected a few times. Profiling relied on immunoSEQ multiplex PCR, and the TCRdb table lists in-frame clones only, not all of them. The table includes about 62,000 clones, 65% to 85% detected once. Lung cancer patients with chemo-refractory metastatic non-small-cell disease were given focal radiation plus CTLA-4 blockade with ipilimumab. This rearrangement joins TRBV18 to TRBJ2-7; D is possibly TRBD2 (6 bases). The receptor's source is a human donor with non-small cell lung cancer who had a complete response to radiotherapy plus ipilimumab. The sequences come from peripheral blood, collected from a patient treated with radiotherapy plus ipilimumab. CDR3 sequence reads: CASSGDWGSEQYF. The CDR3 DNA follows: TGTGCCAGCTCAGGGGACTGGGGGAGCGAGCAGTACTTC.